This TCR beta chain appears in the sequencing data of a study of T cell repertoires in cytomegalovirus infection. Germline CDR1 reads SGHDT; CDR2 reads YYEEEE. V shed 1 base, J shed 4 bases, and the junction held 10 bases outside the gene matches. CDR3 length equals 17 residues. This clonotype has a count of ten or more. MiXCR, applied by TCRdb to the reads, yields one record per CDR3 protein. Among 200,000 to 300,000 distinct CDR3 sequences listed, over 8% were seen once. The TCR was taken from a human donor in good health (CMV status not recorded). Some clones in this sample may be carry-over from other donors' samples. The chain combines TRBV5-6 with TRBJ2-1; 8 positions agree with TRBD2. The sample was PBMCs. The CDR3 DNA sequence: TGTGCCAGCAGCTTGCGCCCGACCGGGACTAGATACAATGAGCAGTTCTTC. The encoded protein is CASSLRPTGTRYNEQFF.